This TCR beta chain emerged from a study of response to subunit inactivated influenza vaccine. Study observations and caveats: After each seasonal influenza vaccination, few new T cells are recruited, the authors suggested.

Germline CDR1 is DFQATT and CDR2 is SNEGSKA (reference sequence). This CDR3 spans 13 amino acids. TCRdb processed the RT-PCR reads anew with MiXCR; each CDR3 protein has one entry. This sample carries about 650,000 distinct CDR3 sequences, 14% of them seen once, and the ten largest clones take roughly 7.6%. With regard to this clonotype: The antigen remains undetermined.

The sequence derives from a man aged 50 or older who received an inactivated influenza vaccine. This specimen consisted of PBMCs from blood, obtained 14 to 15 days before vaccination. The rearrangement uses TRBV20-1 and TRBJ2-1; TRBD2 aligns across 12 bases. This CDR3 reads CSVGLAGRNEQFF. CDR3 in DNA: TGCAGCGTCGGACTAGCGGGGAGAAATGAGCAGTTCTTC.